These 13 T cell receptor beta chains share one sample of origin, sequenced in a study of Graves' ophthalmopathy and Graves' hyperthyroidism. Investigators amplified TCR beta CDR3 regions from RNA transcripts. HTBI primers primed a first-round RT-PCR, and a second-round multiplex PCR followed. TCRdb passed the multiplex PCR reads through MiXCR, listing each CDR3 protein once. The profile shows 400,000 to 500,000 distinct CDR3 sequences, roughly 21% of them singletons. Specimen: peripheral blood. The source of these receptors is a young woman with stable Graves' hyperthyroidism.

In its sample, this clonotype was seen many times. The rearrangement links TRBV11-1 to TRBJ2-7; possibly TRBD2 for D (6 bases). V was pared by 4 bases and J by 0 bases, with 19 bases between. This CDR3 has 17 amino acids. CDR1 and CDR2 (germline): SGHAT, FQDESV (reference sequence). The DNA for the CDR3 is TGTGCCAGCAGCTCCACAGCCCTAGCGTCTAGCTCCTACGAGCAGTACTTC. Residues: CASSSTALASSSYEQYF.

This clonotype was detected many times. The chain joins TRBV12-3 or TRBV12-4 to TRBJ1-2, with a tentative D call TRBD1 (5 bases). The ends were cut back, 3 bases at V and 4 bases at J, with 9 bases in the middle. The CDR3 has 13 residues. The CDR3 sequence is CASSFPGTYGYTF. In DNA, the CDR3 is TGTGCCAGCAGTTTCCCCGGGACCTATGGCTACACCTTC.

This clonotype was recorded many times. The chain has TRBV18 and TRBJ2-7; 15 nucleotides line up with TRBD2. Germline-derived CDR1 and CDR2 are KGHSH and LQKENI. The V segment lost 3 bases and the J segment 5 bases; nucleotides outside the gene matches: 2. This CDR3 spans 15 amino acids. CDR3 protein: CASSPGLAGGNEQYF. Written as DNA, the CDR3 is TGTGCCAGCTCACCGGGACTAGCGGGAGGAAACGAGCAGTACTTC.

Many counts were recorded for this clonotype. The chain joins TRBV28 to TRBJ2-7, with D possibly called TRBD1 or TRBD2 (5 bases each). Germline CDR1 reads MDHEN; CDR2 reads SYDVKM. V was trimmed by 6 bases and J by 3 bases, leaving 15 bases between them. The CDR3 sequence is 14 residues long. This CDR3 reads CASRPPGPSYEQYF. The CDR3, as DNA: TGTGCCAGCAGGCCTCCGGGACCAAGCTACGAGCAGTACTTC.

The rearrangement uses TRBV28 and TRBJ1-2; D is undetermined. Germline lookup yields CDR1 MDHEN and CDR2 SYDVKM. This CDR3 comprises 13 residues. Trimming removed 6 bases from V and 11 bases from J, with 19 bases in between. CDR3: CASRTIGLGGYTF. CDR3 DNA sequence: TGTGCCAGCAGGACGATAGGGTTGGGTGGTTACACCTTC.

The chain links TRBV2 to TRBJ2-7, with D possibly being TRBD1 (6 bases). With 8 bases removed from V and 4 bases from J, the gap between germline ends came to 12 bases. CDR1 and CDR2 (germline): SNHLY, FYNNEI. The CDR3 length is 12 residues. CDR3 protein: CASRDNLYEQYF. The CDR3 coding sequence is TGTGCCAGCCGGGACAACCTATACGAGCAGTACTTC.

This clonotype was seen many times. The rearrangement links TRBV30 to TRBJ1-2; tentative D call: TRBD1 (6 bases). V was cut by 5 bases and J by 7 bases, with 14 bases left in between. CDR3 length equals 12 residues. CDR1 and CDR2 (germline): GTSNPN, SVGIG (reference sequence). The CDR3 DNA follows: TGTGCCTGGGCCACGGGGGCGCTTGGCTACACCTTC. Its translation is CAWATGALGYTF. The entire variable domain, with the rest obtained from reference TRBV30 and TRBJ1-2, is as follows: SQTIHQWPATLVQPVGSPLSLECTVEGTSNPNLYWYRQAAGRGLQLLFYSVGIGQISSEVPQNLSASRPQDRQFILSSKKLLLSDSGFYLCAWATGALGYTFGSGTRLTVV.

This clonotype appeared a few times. CDR3 DNA sequence: TGTGCCAGCAGCCGAACGGGGGACCCCCAGGCTTTCTTT. Amino acids: CASSRTGDPQAFF. This rearrangement joins TRBV12-3 or TRBV12-4 to TRBJ1-1, with a possible D match to TRBD1 (5 bases). The ends were cut back, 6 bases at V and 11 bases at J, with 19 bases in the middle. The CDR3 sequence is 13 residues long.

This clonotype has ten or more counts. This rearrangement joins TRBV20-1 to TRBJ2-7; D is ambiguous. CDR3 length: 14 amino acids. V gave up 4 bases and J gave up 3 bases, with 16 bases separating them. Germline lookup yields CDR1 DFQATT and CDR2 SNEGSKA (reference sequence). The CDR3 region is CSAKTKSGLYEQYF. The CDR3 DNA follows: TGCAGTGCTAAAACAAAGTCGGGCCTCTACGAGCAGTACTTC.

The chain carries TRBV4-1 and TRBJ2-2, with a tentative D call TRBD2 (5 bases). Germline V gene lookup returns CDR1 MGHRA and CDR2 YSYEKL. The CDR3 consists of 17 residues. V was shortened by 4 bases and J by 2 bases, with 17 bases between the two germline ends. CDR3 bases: TGCGCCAGCAGCCCGCCGGGATGGGCGGTTAACACCGGGGAGCTGTTTTTT. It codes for CASSPPGWAVNTGELFF.

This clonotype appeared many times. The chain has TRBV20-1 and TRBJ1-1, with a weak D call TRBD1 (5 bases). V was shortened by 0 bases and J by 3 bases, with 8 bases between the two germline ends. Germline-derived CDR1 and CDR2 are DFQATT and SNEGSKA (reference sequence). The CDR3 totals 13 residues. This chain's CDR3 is CSAREQVYTEAFF. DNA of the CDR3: TGCAGTGCTAGAGAACAGGTGTACACTGAAGCTTTCTTT.

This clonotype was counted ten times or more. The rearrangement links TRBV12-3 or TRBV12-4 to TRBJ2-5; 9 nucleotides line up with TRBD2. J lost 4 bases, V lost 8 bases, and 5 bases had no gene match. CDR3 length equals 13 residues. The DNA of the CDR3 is TGTGCCAGCGCCGCGGGAGGGCGAGAGACCCAGTACTTC. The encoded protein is CASAAGGRETQYF.

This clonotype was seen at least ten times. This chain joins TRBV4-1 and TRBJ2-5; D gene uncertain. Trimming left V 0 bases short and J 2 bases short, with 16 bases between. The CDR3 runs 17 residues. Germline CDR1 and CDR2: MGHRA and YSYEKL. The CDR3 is CASSQDQFLVNQETQYF. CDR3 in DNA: TGCGCCAGCAGCCAAGATCAGTTTCTAGTTAATCAAGAGACCCAGTACTTC.